Below, 27 T cell receptor beta chains from the same sample are listed, as sequenced in a study of beta chain features in type 1 diabetes. Expressed TCRB transcripts were sequenced, since all the RNA that had been isolated was reverse transcribed. TCRdb's table, derived via immunoSEQ multiplex PCR, lists solely in-frame clones and lacks some. The sample lists roughly 330,000 clones, 11% occurring once. The sample was naive CD4+ T cells from blood. The source is a woman aged 25 to 39 in good health.

The chain carries TRBV7-2 and TRBJ2-3, with 11 bases fitting TRBD2. The trim removed 5 bases at V and 4 bases at J, leaving 5 bases unmatched. The CDR3 is 15 amino acids. Germline V CDR1 and CDR2: SGHTA, FQGNSA. The CDR3 reads CASSNLAGGPDTQYF. The CDR3 nucleotides are TGTGCCAGCAGCAACTTAGCGGGAGGGCCAGATACGCAGTATTTT.

This clone was observed a handful of times. This chain connects TRBV7-2 to TRBJ2-7; the match to TRBD1 covers 9 bases. Germline values: CDR1 SGHTA, CDR2 FQGNSA. Trimming at V came to 3 bases and at J to 7 bases, leaving 10 bases not matched to a gene. This CDR3 has 15 amino acids. CDR3 protein: CASSFPGTGSWEQYF. The CDR3 coding sequence is TGTGCCAGCAGCTTTCCCGGGACAGGGTCTTGGGAGCAGTACTTC.

V usage is TRBV11-1 and J usage is TRBJ2-1, with TRBD2 identical over 10 bases. Losses at the gene ends were 5 bases for V and 4 bases for J; bases not matched to a gene: 2. Germline V gives CDR1 SGHAT, CDR2 FQDESV (reference sequence). CDR3 length: 14 residues. CDR3 residues: CASSEREGYNEQFF. Here the CDR3 DNA reads TGTGCCAGCAGCGAGCGGGAGGGGTACAATGAGCAGTTCTTC.

This clone was counted only a few times. The V and J genes are TRBV4-3 and TRBJ2-5; 8 bases line up with TRBD2. There are 16 residues in the CDR3. Per germline, CDR1 LGHNA and CDR2 YSLEER. The V segment lost 0 bases and the J segment 2 bases; nucleotides outside the gene matches: 5. CDR3 in amino acids: CASSQEWVAGQETQYF. CDR3 DNA sequence: TGCGCCAGCAGCCAAGAATGGGTAGCGGGGCAAGAGACCCAGTACTTC.

The chain recombines TRBV15 with TRBJ1-1; 9 bases map to TRBD1. After removal of 5 bases from V and 0 bases from J, the junction contained 4 bases not matched to a gene. The CDR3 is 15 residues long. The germline CDR1 and CDR2 sequences are LNHNV and YYDKDF (reference sequence). As DNA, the CDR3 is TGTGCCACCAGCCCATGGACAGGGGTGAACACTGAAGCTTTCTTT. It encodes CATSPWTGVNTEAFF.

This clone was found a few times. This sequence joins TRBV28 and TRBJ1-2; no clear D gene. The CDR3 is made up of 12 amino acids. Germline CDR1 MDHEN, CDR2 SYDVKM. The V gene lost 3 bases and the J gene lost 3 bases, with 5 bases spanning the gap. The CDR3 protein is CASSLADYGYTF. For the CDR3, the DNA is TGTGCCAGCAGTTTGGCGGACTATGGCTACACCTTC.

There are a few counts of this clone. This sequence joins TRBV9 and TRBJ1-1; TRBD1 agrees at 8 bases. CDR1 and CDR2 (germline): SGDLS, YYNGEE. Trimming cost V 3 bases and J 0 bases; bases outside gene matches: 4. The CDR3 contains 15 residues. CDR3 sequence: CASSGGQGLNTEAFF. The CDR3 DNA reads TGTGCCAGCAGCGGTGGACAGGGCTTGAACACTGAAGCTTTCTTT.

This clone occurred a few times. V gene TRBV25-1 combines with J gene TRBJ2-7, with TRBD2 matching 10 bases. Germline CDR1 and CDR2: MGHDK and SYGVNS. The length of the CDR3 is 15 residues. V lost 4 bases, J lost 7 bases, and 10 bases stayed unmatched. CDR3 protein: CASSARTSGRGEQYF. The CDR3 nucleotides read TGTGCCAGCAGTGCTAGGACTAGCGGTAGGGGGGAGCAGTACTTC.

This clone was observed at least ten times. The chain carries TRBV21-1 and TRBJ2-5; TRBD2 was called by the table and not checked on the DNA. TRBV21-1 is recorded as a pseudogene. The CDR3 is 10 amino acids. This CDR3 is CASLPVPKYF. The CDR3 bases are TGTGCCAGCCTACCTGTGCCGAAGTACTTC.

This clone showed up just a few times. The chain is built from TRBV5-1 and TRBJ2-3, with D hard to call. CDR3 length equals 10 residues. The ends were cut back, 8 bases at V and 3 bases at J, with 4 bases in the middle. Per germline, CDR1 SGHRS and CDR2 YFSETQ. The CDR3 sequence is CARLTDTQYF. In DNA, the CDR3 is TGCGCCAGGTTAACAGATACGCAGTATTTT.

This clone showed up just a few times. The CDR3 DNA reads TGTGCCAGCAGCACCGGGACTAGCGGAACCAAAAACATTCAGTACTTC. Protein: CASSTGTSGTKNIQYF. The chain combines TRBV5-4 with TRBJ2-4; 11 bases agree with TRBD2. The CDR3 totals 16 residues. Germline values: CDR1 SGHNT, CDR2 YYREEE (reference sequence). The J segment lost 2 bases and the V segment lost 4 bases, leaving 5 bases of the junction unmatched.

The rearrangement uses TRBV28 and TRBJ1-4; a possible D gene is TRBD1 (6 bases). Trimming removed 3 bases at V and 3 bases at J, with 8 bases between. The CDR3 has 14 residues. CDR1 and CDR2 (germline): MDHEN, SYDVKM. The CDR3 DNA follows: TGTGCCAGCAGTTTCTCAGGGGCTAATGAAAAACTGTTTTTT. Translation gives CASSFSGANEKLFF.

There are a few counts of this clone. V gene TRBV7-2 combines with J gene TRBJ2-2, with 10 bases fitting TRBD1. CDR1 is SGHTA and CDR2 is FQGNSA in the germline V gene. Losses at the gene ends were 5 bases for V and 5 bases for J; bases not matched to a gene: 8. This CDR3 region has 16 residues. The CDR3 sequence is CASSRRDRGSTGELFF. The CDR3 DNA is TGTGCCAGCAGCCGTCGGGACAGGGGATCGACCGGGGAGCTGTTTTTT.

A few counts support this clone. The gene calls are TRBV28 and TRBJ1-2; D is perhaps TRBD1 (6 bases). This CDR3 has 14 amino acids. Germline V CDR1 and CDR2: MDHEN, SYDVKM. V was cut by 7 bases and J by 4 bases, with 16 bases left in between. The CDR3 protein is CASTPHRAPYGYTF. In DNA, the CDR3 is TGTGCCAGCACCCCTCACAGGGCCCCCTATGGCTACACCTTC.

The chain combines TRBV5-1 with TRBJ1-3; D uncertain. Trimming took 0 bases from V and 2 from J, leaving 6 bases between them. The CDR3 is made up of 14 amino acids. CDR1 is SGHRS and CDR2 is YFSETQ in the germline V gene. Here the CDR3 reads CASSLGATGNTIYF. In DNA, the CDR3 is TGCGCCAGCAGCTTGGGGGCTACTGGAAACACCATATATTTT.

The rearrangement links TRBV5-1 to TRBJ2-1, with TRBD1 matching over 9 bases. Per the germline V gene, CDR1 is SGHRS and CDR2 is YFSETQ. V gave up 4 bases and J gave up 3 bases; unmatched junction bases: 5. This CDR3 is built from 15 residues. The CDR3 DNA reads as TGCGCCAGCAGCCCGGGACAGGGAATCTACAATGAGCAGTTCTTC. Its translation: CASSPGQGIYNEQFF.

The chain links TRBV27 to TRBJ2-3, with D hard to call. V was clipped by 5 bases and J by 2 bases, with 5 bases between them. The CDR3 consists of 12 residues. Germline CDR1 and CDR2: MNHEY and SMNVEV (reference sequence). CDR3: CASSGFTDTQYF. CDR3 bases: TGTGCCAGCAGTGGCTTCACAGATACGCAGTATTTT.

The chain couples TRBV11-1 to TRBJ2-1, with 7 bases identical to TRBD1. This CDR3 has 12 residues. CDR1 and CDR2 from the germline V gene are SGHAT and FQDESV (reference sequence). Germline trimming cut 5 bases from V and 10 bases from J; bases unmatched to any gene: 5. The DNA of the CDR3 is TGTGCCAGCAGCACCAGGGGGTGGGAGCAGTTCTTC. Protein product: CASSTRGWEQFF.

V gene TRBV25-1 combines with J gene TRBJ2-6; weak D call: TRBD1 (5 bases). V shed 4 bases and J shed 0 bases, with 10 bases lying between them. Germline-derived CDR1 and CDR2 are MGHDK and SYGVNS. This CDR3 comprises 16 residues. In nucleotides, the CDR3 is TGTGCCAGCAGTGTCAAAGGGGTCTCTGGGGCCAACGTCCTGACTTTC. Its translation: CASSVKGVSGANVLTF.

This clone showed up just a few times. This chain uses TRBV28 with TRBJ1-2; unclear D gene. V was trimmed by 5 bases and J by 1 base, leaving 8 bases between them. The CDR3 is 13 residues long. Germline-derived CDR1 and CDR2 are MDHEN and SYDVKM. This CDR3 is CASSQRINYGYTF. CDR3 nucleotide sequence: TGTGCCAGCAGTCAGCGAATTAACTATGGCTACACCTTC.

The chain uses TRBV4-2 and TRBJ1-2; TRBD1 aligns across 7 bases. The CDR3 extends over 19 amino acids. Germline V gene lookup returns CDR1 LGHNA and CDR2 YNFKEQ. With 4 bases clipped from V and 0 bases from J, the junction kept 17 bases outside the gene matches. CDR3 sequence reads: CASSPEKTGRLGANYGYTF. The CDR3 region has the DNA TGTGCCAGCAGCCCCGAGAAGACAGGGAGATTGGGAGCTAACTATGGCTACACCTTC.

The V call is TRBV7-8, the J call TRBJ1-4, with TRBD1 as a possible D gene (5 bases). Trimming stripped 5 bases from V and 8 bases from J, with 18 bases between. CDR1 and CDR2 (germline): SGHVS, FQNEAQ. The CDR3 contains 15 residues. The CDR3 coding sequence is TGTGCCAGCAGCCGACGACGGCCGGGGGAGGAAAAACTGTTTTTT. This translates into CASSRRRPGEEKLFF.

In this sample, this clone turned up a few times. The chain employs TRBV2 and TRBJ2-2; TRBD1 aligns across 7 bases. Looked up from germline, CDR1 is SNHLY and CDR2 is FYNNEI. The CDR3 extends over 12 amino acids. The V and J ends lost 6 bases and 6 bases, in that order; junction bases with no gene match: 1. In DNA form, the CDR3 reads TGTGCCAGCAGGAGGGGGCCCGGGGAGCTGTTTTTT. It encodes CASRRGPGELFF.

This clone was picked up a small number of times. The J gene is TRBJ2-7, the V gene TRBV5-1; D may be TRBD1 (5 bases). V shed 4 bases and J shed 7 bases, with 18 bases lying between them. The germline CDR1 and CDR2 sequences are SGHRS and YFSETQ. This CDR3 has 14 residues. Written as DNA, the CDR3 is TGCGCCAGCAGCATTGGGGCCTCGGGTCGGGAGCAGTACTTC. Translating it yields CASSIGASGREQYF.

This chain uses TRBV29-1 with TRBJ2-5, with TRBD1 identical over 8 bases. TRBJ2-7 matches the DNA end more closely, so the J call is doubtful. This CDR3 spans 12 amino acids. Germline V gene sequence: CDR1 SQVTM, CDR2 ANQGSEA. CDR3 loop: CSARDRNYEQYF. CDR3 nucleotide sequence: TGCAGCGCTAGGGACAGGAATTACGAGCAGTACTTC.

This rearrangement joins TRBV1 to TRBJ2-7; the table calls TRBD2, which could not be checked here. TRBV1 is described as a pseudogene. The CDR3 is made up of 16 amino acids. CDR3 DNA: TGCACCAGCAGCCAAATCACTAGCGGGAGTCATTACGAGCAGTACTTC. This codes for CTSSQITSGSHYEQYF.

This clone was seen a few times. The V call is TRBV27, the J call TRBJ1-1; 12 bases are a match to TRBD1. The J segment lost 3 bases and the V segment lost 5 bases, leaving 4 bases of the junction unmatched. This CDR3 is built from 15 residues. Germline loops: CDR1 MNHEY, CDR2 SMNVEV (reference sequence). DNA for the CDR3: TGTGCCAGCAGTCAGGGACAGGGGGCTTACACTGAAGCTTTCTTT. It specifies CASSQGQGAYTEAFF.